This is a list of T cell receptor beta chains from one sample in a study of human T cells and chemical hapten exposure. TCRdb called the RACE reads again in MiXCR, with one record for every CDR3 protein. Seen here are some 87,000 distinct CDR3 sequences, about a tenth observed once, and the top ten hold about 1.4%. The sample here was whole blood, taken in connection with sensitization to the hapten diphenylcyclopropenone (DPC). These receptors were collected from a woman aged 45 to 65 with alopecia areata. Some clones in this sample may be carry-over from other donors' samples. Each CDR3 is given with its conserved first and last residue. A D gene is named only where the DNA matches it firmly. Some rows have no size entry. The others give once, few or many, or a class for an expanded clone.

TRBV12-3/TRBV12-4	TRBJ2-7	NA	NA	TGTGCCAGCAGTTTAAGGGGGACGGACGAGCAGTACTTC	CASSLRGTDEQYF
TRBV7-6	TRBJ2-1	many	TRBD2	TGTGCCAGCAGCCCCTGGGCGGGAGAAGGGGAGCAGTTCTTC	CASSPWAGEGEQFF
TRBV7-3	TRBJ2-5	NA	NA	TGTGCCAGCAGCTTAGATCTAGCGCCCCAAGAGACCCAGTACTTC	CASSLDLAPQETQYF
TRBV12-3/TRBV12-4	TRBJ2-7	NA	NA	TGTGCCAGCACCAATGCCCAGGGAAGCTCCTACGAGCAGTACTTC	CASTNAQGSSYEQYF
TRBV6-5	TRBJ1-4	few	NA	TGTGCCAGCAGTTACGGGGGGTCGAGTGAAAAACTGTTTTTT	CASSYGGSSEKLFF
TRBV6-6	TRBJ1-1	NA	NA	TGTGCCAGCGGACAGAACACTGAAGCTTTCTTT	CASGQNTEAFF
TRBV20-1	TRBJ1-2	NA	NA	TGCAGTGCTAGAGGACGGATGGGCTATGGCTACACCTTC	CSARGRMGYGYTF
TRBV12-5	TRBJ1-4	few	NA	TGTGCTAGTGGTTTGGCGGGGATCTCTAATGAAAAACTGTTTTTT	CASGLAGISNEKLFF
TRBV29-1	TRBJ2-7	many	TRBD2	TGCAGCGTTCGACTAGCGGGAGGCTGGGAGCAGTACTTC	CSVRLAGGWEQYF
TRBV7-9	TRBJ2-1	many	TRBD2	TGTGCCAGCAGCTTGTCCGGGACTAGCGGGTACAATGAGCAGTTCTTC	CASSLSGTSGYNEQFF
TRBV12-3/TRBV12-4	TRBJ1-5	few	TRBD1	TGTGCCAGCACCCGTCCCGGGACAGCTATTAGCAATCAGCCCCAGCATTTT	CASTRPGTAISNQPQHF
TRBV28	TRBJ2-2	NA	NA	TGTGCCAGCAACCATCAATTCACCGGGGAGCTGTTTTTT	CASNHQFTGELFF
TRBV3-1	TRBJ2-3	few	NA	TGTGCCAGCAGCCGACGGGGAGATACGCAGTATTTT	CASSRRGDTQYF
TRBV3-1	TRBJ1-2	NA	NA	TGTGCCAGCAGCCACGACAGGTTCTATGGCTACACCTTC	CASSHDRFYGYTF
TRBV6-5	TRBJ2-7	NA	TRBD2	TGTGCCAGCAGTTACTCTAGTGCCGGGAGGTACGAGCAGTACTTC	CASSYSSAGRYEQYF
TRBV6-6	TRBJ2-7	few	NA	TGTGCCAGCAGCTCTAACAGCTACGAGCAGTACTTC	CASSSNSYEQYF
TRBV7-7	TRBJ2-5	NA	NA	TGTGCTAGCAGCCCCCACAGCGGCCAAGAGACCCAGTACTTC	CASSPHSGQETQYF
TRBV2	TRBJ2-7	few	TRBD1	TGTGCCAGCAGGGGACAGACGTCTACCTACGAGCAGTACTTC	CASRGQTSTYEQYF
TRBV28	TRBJ2-7	many	NA	TGTGCCAGCAGTTTCAGCTCCTACGAGCAGTACTTC	CASSFSSYEQYF
TRBV3-1	TRBJ2-7	many	NA	TGTGCCAGCAGCCGGCAGGGCCTCCGGGACCAAAGGCTGTACTTC	CASSRQGLRDQRLYF
TRBV2	TRBJ2-7	few	TRBD2	TGTGCCAGCCGACCGGGACTAGTCCTAGACTACTACGAGCAGTACTTC	CASRPGLVLDYYEQYF
TRBV7-2	TRBJ2-1	few	TRBD2	TGTGCCAGCAGCACCACTAGCGGGAGTAAGGGTGAGCAGTTCTTC	CASSTTSGSKGEQFF
TRBV6-2/TRBV6-3	TRBJ2-4	many	NA	TGTGCCAGCAGATCCGGACTCGGTCTGGGGGTTTTAGGCAAAAACATTCAGTACTTC	CASRSGLGLGVLGKNIQYF
TRBV9	TRBJ2-3	many	NA	TGTGCCAGCAGCGTCAACCCTGACAGCGCGCAGGTGGATACGCAGTATTTT	CASSVNPDSAQVDTQYF
TRBV5-1	TRBJ2-7	many	NA	TGCGCCAGCAGCTTGGGGGAGTCCGAGCAGTACTTC	CASSLGESEQYF
TRBV12-3/TRBV12-4	TRBJ2-2	few	NA	TGTGCCAGCAGCCTAGCCGGTTCCCCGTTTTTT	CASSLAGSPFF
TRBV20-1	TRBJ2-3	few	TRBD2	TGCAGTGCTAGATCCTCCTGGGTAGCGGGAGCGGCAGATACGCAGTATTTT	CSARSSWVAGAADTQYF
TRBV11-3	TRBJ2-5	few	TRBD2	TGTGCCAGCAGCCGGACTACCGCCTCGGGGGGGACCCAGTACTTC	CASSRTTASGGTQYF
TRBV20-1	TRBJ2-5	few	NA	TGCAGTGCTAGAGATGGGGAGGGGGCGCGTCCAGAGACCCAGTACTTC	CSARDGEGARPETQYF
TRBV6-2/TRBV6-3	TRBJ2-3	medium-sized	NA	TGTGCCAGCAGCTCCGGACCGGGATCCGGCCGAGATACGCAGTATTTT	CASSSGPGSGRDTQYF
TRBV29-1	TRBJ2-7	NA	TRBD2	TGCAGCGTTGAACCCGCAGGGAGGGACGAGCAGTACTTC	CSVEPAGRDEQYF
TRBV9	TRBJ2-1	many	TRBD1	TGTGCCAGCAGCCGGGGCGGGACAGGGGGCTCCGATGAGCAGTTCTTC	CASSRGGTGGSDEQFF
TRBV30	TRBJ2-2	few	TRBD2	TGTGCCTGGAGTGTAGGCACTAGCGGGCCCACCGGGGAGCTGTTTTTT	CAWSVGTSGPTGELFF
TRBV14	TRBJ2-2	few	NA	TGTGCCAGCAGCCACCATAGGAGGTTATCCACCGGGGAGCTGTTTTTT	CASSHHRRLSTGELFF
TRBV18	TRBJ2-4	NA	TRBD1	TGTGCCAGCTCACCGGGACAGGGGCAAAACATTCAGTACTTC	CASSPGQGQNIQYF
TRBV30	TRBJ2-5	NA	TRBD1	TGTGCCTGGAGTGGGCGGGACAGGGGTGAGACCCAGTACTTC	CAWSGRDRGETQYF
TRBV12-3/TRBV12-4	TRBJ1-3	many	TRBD1	TGTGCCAGCAGTATAAGGACAGGGGTCGGCACCATATATTTT	CASSIRTGVGTIYF
TRBV7-2	TRBJ2-5	NA	TRBD2	TGTGCCAGCAGCTTTGGTGGCCTAGCGGGCCAAGAGACCCAGTACTTC	CASSFGGLAGQETQYF
TRBV5-4	TRBJ2-1	few	NA	TGTGCCAGCAGCCTAGGGACTCTCCAGGTCAATGAGCAGTTCTTC	CASSLGTLQVNEQFF
TRBV7-6	TRBJ2-3	NA	NA	TGTGCCAGCAGCCCGACGCCGCACGGTTCCACAGATACGCAGTATTTT	CASSPTPHGSTDTQYF
TRBV14	TRBJ2-3	NA	TRBD2	TGTGCCAGCAGCCAAGAGGGACTAGCGGGAGGAGATACGCAGTATTTT	CASSQEGLAGGDTQYF
TRBV12-3/TRBV12-4	TRBJ1-3	NA	NA	TGTGCCAGCACCCCCGGGTCGGGGGGAAACACCATATATTTT	CASTPGSGGNTIYF
TRBV5-1	TRBJ2-3	NA	NA	TGCGCCAGTTCAGCCCGAAGTCGCACAGATACGCAGTATTTT	CASSARSRTDTQYF
TRBV7-6	TRBJ2-6	few	TRBD1	TGTGCCAGCAGCTTAGCGCCGACAGGGGCCTCTGGGGCCAACGTCCTGACTTTC	CASSLAPTGASGANVLTF
TRBV20-1	TRBJ2-4	NA	NA	TGCAGTGCTAGAGGCGGACTAAACAGGATTAAAAACATTCAGTACTTC	CSARGGLNRIKNIQYF
TRBV7-2	TRBJ2-7	few	NA	TGTGCCAGCAGCCCATATACCTACGAGCAGTACTTC	CASSPYTYEQYF
TRBV11-2	TRBJ1-1	few	NA	TGTGCCAGCAGCTTATCCCTCGGAGCAACAAACACTGAAGCTTTCTTT	CASSLSLGATNTEAFF
TRBV30	TRBJ1-5	many	NA	TGTGCCTGGAGAACGGGGAGCCAGCCCCAGCATTTT	CAWRTGSQPQHF
TRBV29-1	TRBJ2-7	many	NA	TGCAGCGTTGGTGGCGGCGCGGGGTCCTACGAGCAGTACTTC	CSVGGGAGSYEQYF